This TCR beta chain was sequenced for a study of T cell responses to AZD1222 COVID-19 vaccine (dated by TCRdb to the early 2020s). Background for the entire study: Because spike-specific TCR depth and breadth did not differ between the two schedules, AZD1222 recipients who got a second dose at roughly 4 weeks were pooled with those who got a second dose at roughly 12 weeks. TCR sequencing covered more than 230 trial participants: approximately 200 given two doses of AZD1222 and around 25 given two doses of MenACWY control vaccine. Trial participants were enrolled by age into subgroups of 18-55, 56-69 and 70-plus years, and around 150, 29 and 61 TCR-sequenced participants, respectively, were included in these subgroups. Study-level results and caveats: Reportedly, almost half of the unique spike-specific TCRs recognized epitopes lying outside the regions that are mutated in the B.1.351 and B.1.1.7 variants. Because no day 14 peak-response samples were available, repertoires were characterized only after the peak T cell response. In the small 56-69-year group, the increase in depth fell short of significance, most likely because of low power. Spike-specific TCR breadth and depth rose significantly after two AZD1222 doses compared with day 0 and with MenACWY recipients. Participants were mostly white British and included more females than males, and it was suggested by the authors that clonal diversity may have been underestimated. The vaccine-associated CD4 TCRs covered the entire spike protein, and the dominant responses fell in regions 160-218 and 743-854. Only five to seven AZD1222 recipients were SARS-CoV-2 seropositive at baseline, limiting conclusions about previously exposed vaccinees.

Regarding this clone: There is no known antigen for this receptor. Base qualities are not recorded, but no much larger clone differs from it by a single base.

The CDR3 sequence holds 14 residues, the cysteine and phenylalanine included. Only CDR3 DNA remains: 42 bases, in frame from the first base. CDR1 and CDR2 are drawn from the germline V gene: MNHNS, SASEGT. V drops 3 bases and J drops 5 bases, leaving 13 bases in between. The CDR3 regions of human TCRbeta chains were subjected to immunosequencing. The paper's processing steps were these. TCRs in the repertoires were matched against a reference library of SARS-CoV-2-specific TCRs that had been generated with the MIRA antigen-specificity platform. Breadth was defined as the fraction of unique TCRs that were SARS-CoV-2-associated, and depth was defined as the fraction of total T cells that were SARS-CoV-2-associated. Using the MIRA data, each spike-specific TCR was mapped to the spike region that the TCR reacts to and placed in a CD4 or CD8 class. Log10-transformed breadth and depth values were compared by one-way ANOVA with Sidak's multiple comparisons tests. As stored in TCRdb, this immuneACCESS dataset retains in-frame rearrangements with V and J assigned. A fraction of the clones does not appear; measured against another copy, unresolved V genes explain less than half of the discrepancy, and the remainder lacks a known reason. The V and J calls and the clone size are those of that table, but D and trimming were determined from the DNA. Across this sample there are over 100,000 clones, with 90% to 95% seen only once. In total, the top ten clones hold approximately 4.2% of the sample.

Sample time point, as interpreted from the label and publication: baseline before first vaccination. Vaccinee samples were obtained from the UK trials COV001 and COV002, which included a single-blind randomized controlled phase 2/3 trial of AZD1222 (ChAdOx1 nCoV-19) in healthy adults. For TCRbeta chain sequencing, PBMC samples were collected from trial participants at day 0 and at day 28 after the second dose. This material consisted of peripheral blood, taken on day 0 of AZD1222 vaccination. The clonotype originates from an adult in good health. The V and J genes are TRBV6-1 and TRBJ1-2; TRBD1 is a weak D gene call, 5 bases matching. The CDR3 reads CASSERQFSYGYTF. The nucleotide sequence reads TGTGCCAGCAGTGAGCGACAGTTCTCGTATGGCTACACCTTC.